These T cell receptor beta chains were read from a single sample in a study of human T cells and chemical hapten exposure. TCRdb re-called the RACE reads through MiXCR, storing one row per CDR3 protein. Among roughly 180,000 distinct CDR3 sequences, approximately 20% were seen once, and the ten largest hold about 6.7%. Sample: whole blood, taken in connection with sensitization to the hapten diphenylcyclopropenone (DPC). These receptors originate from a woman aged 45-65 years with alopecia areata. Some clones in this sample may be carry-over from other donors' samples. Both conserved end residues are part of each CDR3. A D gene is named only where the DNA matches it firmly. Clone sizes are given selectively: once, few, many, or a class where the clone is expanded.

clone_size d_call j_call v_call cdr3_nt cdr3_aa
. . TRBJ2-1 TRBV6-2/TRBV6-3 TGTGCCAGCAGTCCACGACAGGAGCAGTTCTTC CASSPRQEQFF
. . TRBJ1-3 TRBV7-3 TGTGCCAGCAGCTTAGGATCACCTGGAAACACCATATATTTT CASSLGSPGNTIYF
many . TRBJ1-6 TRBV5-4 TGTGCCAGCAGCTTGGGCCGAGAAGGTTCACCCCTCCACTTT CASSLGREGSPLHF
. TRBD1 TRBJ1-5 TRBV6-5 TGTGCCAGCAGCACAGGGGGCGTTTGGCCCCAGAATTTT CASSTGGVWPQNF
. . TRBJ2-1 TRBV11-3 TGTGCCAGCAGCTACAGAGACGGCGAGCAGTTCTTC CASSYRDGEQFF
. . TRBJ2-3 TRBV20-1 TGCAGTGCTAGAGGGGTAGGAGCCTCAGCCACAGATACGCAGTATTTT CSARGVGASATDTQYF
few TRBD2 TRBJ2-2 TRBV5-1 TGCGCCAGCTATGCGGGAGCGAACACCGGGGAGCTGTTTTTT CASYAGANTGELFF
. TRBD2 TRBJ2-3 TRBV3-1 TGTGCCAGCAGCCCAAGAAAGCGGGAGGGCACAGATACGCAGTATTTT CASSPRKREGTDTQYF
. . TRBJ1-3 TRBV20-1 TGCAGTGCTAGTTCGGCAGCGTTCTCTGGAAACACCATATATTTT CSASSAAFSGNTIYF
many . TRBJ1-1 TRBV6-1 TGTGCCAGCAGTGAAGAGTGGGGGCAAACTGAAGCTTTCTTT CASSEEWGQTEAFF
. TRBD1 TRBJ2-7 TRBV20-1 TGCAGTGCTAGGGGGACGGGACAGTTCTTCGAGCAGTACTTC CSARGTGQFFEQYF
few . TRBJ2-5 TRBV5-1 TGCGCCAGCGGCAGAGGGAGGCGAGTTGTGGAGACCCAGTACTTC CASGRGRRVVETQYF
. TRBD2 TRBJ2-1 TRBV29-1 TGCAGCGTTAACTCAGCGGGGGGGCACAATGAGCAGTTCTTC CSVNSAGGHNEQFF
. TRBD1 TRBJ2-3 TRBV10-3 TGTGCCATCAGTGGACAGGGGTCAGATACGCAGTATTTT CAISGQGSDTQYF
few TRBD1 TRBJ1-1 TRBV30 TGTGCCTGGAGTGCCAAGGGACAGGGGTGGTCGAACACTGAAGCTTTCTTT CAWSAKGQGWSNTEAFF
. TRBD2 TRBJ2-2 TRBV4-2 TGTGCCAGCAGCCAAGGCTCCCGTTTTAGCGGGACCAACACCGGGGAGCTGTTTTTT CASSQGSRFSGTNTGELFF
few TRBD2 TRBJ2-2 TRBV6-1 TGTGCCAGCAATTCTTTAGCGGGAGCGGGAACCGGGGAGCTGTTTTTT CASNSLAGAGTGELFF
. TRBD2 TRBJ2-3 TRBV5-5 TGTGCCACTCTGGGGACTAGCGGAGATACGCAGTATTTT CATLGTSGDTQYF
. TRBD2 TRBJ2-1 TRBV7-2 TGTGCCAGCAGGGCTAGCGGGAGAAGGTCGGAGCAGTTCTTC CASRASGRRSEQFF
few . TRBJ1-4 TRBV7-9 TGTGCCAGCAGAGGGACGTCTAATGAAAAACTGTTTTTT CASRGTSNEKLFF
few . TRBJ1-2 TRBV4-1 TGCGCCAGCAGCCCTATAAGGGGTAGCAGAGGCAACTATGGCTACACCTTC CASSPIRGSRGNYGYTF
. . TRBJ2-1 TRBV7-9 TGTGCCAGCAGCTCCGGAGTTCCCTACAATGAGCAGTTCTTC CASSSGVPYNEQFF
. TRBD2 TRBJ2-4 TRBV20-1 TGCAGTGCTAGAGGTCTAGCGGGGACAAACATTCAGTACTTC CSARGLAGTNIQYF
many TRBD2 TRBJ2-7 TRBV2 TGTGCCAGCAGTCTCGGACTAGCGGGAGCTAGGGAGCAGTACTTC CASSLGLAGAREQYF
. . TRBJ2-1 TRBV7-9 TGTGCCAGCAGCTTAGGGTCGGGGGCCGCCGCGCCACGGTTCTTC CASSLGSGAAAPRFF
many TRBD2 TRBJ2-1 TRBV2 TGTGCCACCACCAGAGGTGGTAGCGGGAGTAATGAGCAGTTCTTC CATTRGGSGSNEQFF
. . TRBJ2-2 TRBV16 TGTGCCACTTCGGGACGGCGTTCCACCGGGGAGCTGTTTTTT CATSGRRSTGELFF
many TRBD2 TRBJ2-1 TRBV20-1 TGCAGTGCTACTCTAGCGGGAATTGGGAATGAGCAGTTCTTC CSATLAGIGNEQFF
. TRBD1 TRBJ2-3 TRBV18 TGTGCCAGCTCATCTACTGTAGGGGGCGGCACAGATACGCAGTATTTT CASSSTVGGGTDTQYF
many . TRBJ1-1 TRBV4-2 TGTGCCAGCAGCCAAGTGTTGGGAACAGGGAACACTGAAGCTTTCTTT CASSQVLGTGNTEAFF
few TRBD1 TRBJ2-1 TRBV5-4 TGTGCCAGCAGTTTAGAGGGGGCCTATAATGAGCAGTTCTTC CASSLEGAYNEQFF
. . TRBJ2-2 TRBV29-1 TGCAGCGCCCGCACTACCACCGGGGAGCTGTTTTTT CSARTTTGELFF
. . TRBJ2-3 TRBV20-1 TGCAGTGCTAGGGTCTCGCCCAGCACAGATACGCAGTATTTT CSARVSPSTDTQYF
few . TRBJ2-7 TRBV20-1 TGCAGTGCTAGACCCGTCCTAGCTACTTACGAGCAGTACTTC CSARPVLATYEQYF
. . TRBJ1-4 TRBV7-3 TGTGCCAGTAGCCAACAACCTGGCGAAAAACTGTTTTTT CASSQQPGEKLFF
few . TRBJ2-2 TRBV19 TGTGCCAGTAGTGACCGGGACATCTACGGGGAGCTGTTTTTT CASSDRDIYGELFF